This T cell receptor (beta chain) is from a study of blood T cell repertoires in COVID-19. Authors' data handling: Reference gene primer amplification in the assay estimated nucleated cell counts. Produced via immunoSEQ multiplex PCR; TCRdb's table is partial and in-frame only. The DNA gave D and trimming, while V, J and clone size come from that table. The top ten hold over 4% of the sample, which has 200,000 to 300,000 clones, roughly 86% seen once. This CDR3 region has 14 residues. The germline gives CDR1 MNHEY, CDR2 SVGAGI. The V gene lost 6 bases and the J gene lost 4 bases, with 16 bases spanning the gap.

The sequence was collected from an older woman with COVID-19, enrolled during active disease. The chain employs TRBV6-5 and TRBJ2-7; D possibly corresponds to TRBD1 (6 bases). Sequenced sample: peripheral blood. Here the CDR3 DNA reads TGTGCCAGCAGCAGAGAGACAGGATTTTACGAGCAGTACTTC. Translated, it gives CASSRETGFYEQYF.